These T cell receptor beta chains were read from a single sample in a study of T cell responses to AZD1222 COVID-19 vaccine. Measured with immunoSEQ multiplex PCR; TCRdb has only the in-frame clones, and not every one. Here the sample spans some 120,000 clones, over 90% being singletons. Sequenced material: peripheral blood, taken on day 0 of AZD1222 vaccination. All receptors come from an adult in good health. Both conserved end residues are part of each CDR3. The D gene is left open where the match is weak. Expanded clones are given a class, and other clones once, few, many or no size at all.

J gene	V gene	clone size	D gene	CDR3 protein	CDR3 DNA
TRBJ2-2	TRBV10-3	.	.	CATHQGGGDHTGELFF	TGTGCCACCCATCAGGGGGGGGGTGATCACACCGGGGAGCTGTTTTTT
TRBJ1-1	TRBV27	.	TRBD1	CASRAGTANTEAFF	TGTGCCAGCAGGGCCGGGACAGCGAACACTGAAGCTTTCTTT
TRBJ2-1	TRBV29-1	.	TRBD2	CSVEGRRTSGPRDEQFF	TGCAGCGTTGAAGGTAGGAGGACTAGCGGGCCTAGGGATGAGCAGTTCTTC
TRBJ1-1	TRBV6-5	.	.	CASRLQNTEAFF	TGTGCCAGCAGACTACAGAACACTGAAGCTTTCTTT
TRBJ1-3	TRBV2	.	.	CASSEEGLFGNTIYF	TGTGCCAGCAGTGAAGAGGGATTATTTGGAAACACCATATATTTT
TRBJ2-5	TRBV7-9	.	.	CASSLTYGTAGETQYF	TGTGCCAGCAGCTTAACGTATGGGACTGCGGGGGAGACCCAGTACTTC
TRBJ2-7	TRBV11-2	few	TRBD1	CASSLENRGYEQYF	TGTGCCAGCAGCTTAGAGAACAGGGGCTACGAGCAGTACTTC
TRBJ2-4	TRBV10-1	.	.	CASSESVGERNIQYF	TGCGCCAGCAGTGAGTCGGTTGGGGAGAGGAACATTCAGTACTTC
TRBJ2-2	TRBV3-1/TRBV3-2	.	.	CASSPVGTGELFF	TGTGCCAGCAGCCCGGTAGGCACCGGGGAGCTGTTTTTT
TRBJ2-3	TRBV12-1	.	.	CASSPRWGSTSTDTQYF	TGTGCCAGCAGCCCGCGTTGGGGATCGACTAGCACAGATACGCAGTATTTT
TRBJ2-3	TRBV5-1	.	.	CASSPGPTQYF	TGCGCCAGCAGCCCGGGACCTACGCAGTATTTT
TRBJ1-4	TRBV18	.	.	CASSTGRKEKLFF	TGTGCCAGCTCAACAGGGAGGAAAGAAAAACTGTTTTTT
TRBJ2-5	TRBV7-9	.	.	CASRPGGGSLETQYF	TGTGCCAGCAGACCGGGCGGTGGGAGTTTGGAGACCCAGTACTTC